A single sample gave rise to the 3 T cell receptor beta chains below, sequenced in a study of blood T cell repertoires in COVID-19. Profiled with immunoSEQ multiplex PCR; TCRdb holds only in-frame clones, not every one. The profile shows about 200,000 clones, less than 85% of them singletons. Sequenced: peripheral blood. The origin of the receptors is a man aged 50-60 years who had recovered from COVID-19.

V usage is TRBV29-1 and J usage is TRBJ1-2, with 9 bases lining up with TRBD1. CDR3 length: 13 amino acids. Per germline, CDR1 SQVTM and CDR2 ANQGSEA. V lost 3 bases, J lost 7 bases, and 6 bases stayed unmatched. In DNA, the CDR3 is TGCAGCGTTGAGGGGACAGGGATGAGTGGCTACACCTTC. Protein sequence: CSVEGTGMSGYTF.

The CDR3 sequence: CASSVAGAADTQYF. CDR3 in DNA: TGTGCCAGCAGCGTAGCCGGAGCTGCAGATACGCAGTATTTT. The rearrangement joins TRBV9 to TRBJ2-3; D not certain. The CDR3 has 14 residues. Per the germline V gene, CDR1 is SGDLS and CDR2 is YYNGEE. The V gene lost 0 bases and the J gene lost 4 bases, with 9 bases spanning the gap.

V and J are TRBV18 and TRBJ2-7, with D possibly matching TRBD1 (5 bases). This CDR3 spans 13 amino acids. V lost 8 bases to trimming and J lost 5 bases, with 16 bases between them. Per germline, CDR1 KGHSH and CDR2 LQKENI. CDR3 coding DNA: TGTGCCAGCGATCAGGGAAGGGGCCACGAGCAGTACTTC. The encoded protein is CASDQGRGHEQYF.